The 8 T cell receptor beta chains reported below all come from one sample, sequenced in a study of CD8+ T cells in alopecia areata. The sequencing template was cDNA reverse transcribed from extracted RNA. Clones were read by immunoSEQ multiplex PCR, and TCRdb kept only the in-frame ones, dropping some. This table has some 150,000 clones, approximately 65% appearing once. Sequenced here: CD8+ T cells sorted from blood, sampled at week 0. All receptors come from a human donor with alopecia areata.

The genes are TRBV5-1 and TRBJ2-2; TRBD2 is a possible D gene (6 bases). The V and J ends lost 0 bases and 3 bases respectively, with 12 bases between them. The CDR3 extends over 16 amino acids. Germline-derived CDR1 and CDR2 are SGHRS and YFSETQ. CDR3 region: CASSLDPRGYTGELFF. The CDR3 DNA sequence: TGCGCCAGCAGCTTGGATCCACGGGGGTACACCGGGGAGCTGTTTTTT.

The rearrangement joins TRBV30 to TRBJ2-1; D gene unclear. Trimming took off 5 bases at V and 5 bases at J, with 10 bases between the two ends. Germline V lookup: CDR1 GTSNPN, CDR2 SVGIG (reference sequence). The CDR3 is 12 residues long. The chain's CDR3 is CAWDNRHNEQFF. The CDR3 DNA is TGTGCCTGGGACAACCGACACAATGAGCAGTTCTTC.

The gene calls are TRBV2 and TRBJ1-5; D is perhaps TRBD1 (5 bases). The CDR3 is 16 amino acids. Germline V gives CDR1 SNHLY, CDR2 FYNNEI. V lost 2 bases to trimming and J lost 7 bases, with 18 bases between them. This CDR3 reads CASSERFQGLSQPQHF. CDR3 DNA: TGTGCCAGCAGTGAACGGTTCCAGGGCTTATCGCAGCCCCAGCATTTT.

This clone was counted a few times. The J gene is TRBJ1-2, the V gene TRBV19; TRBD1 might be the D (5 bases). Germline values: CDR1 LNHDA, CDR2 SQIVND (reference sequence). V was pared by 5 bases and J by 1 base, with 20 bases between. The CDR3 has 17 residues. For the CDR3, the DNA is TGTGCCAGTAGTGTCACCACCGCAGGGATTGATAACTATGGCTACACCTTC. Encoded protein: CASSVTTAGIDNYGYTF.

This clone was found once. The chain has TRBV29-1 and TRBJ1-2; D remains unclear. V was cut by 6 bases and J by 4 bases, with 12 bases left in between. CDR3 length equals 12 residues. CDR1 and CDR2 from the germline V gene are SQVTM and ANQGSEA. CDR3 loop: CSVRTGSYGYTF. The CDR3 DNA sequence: TGCAGCGTCCGAACGGGGTCCTATGGCTACACCTTC.

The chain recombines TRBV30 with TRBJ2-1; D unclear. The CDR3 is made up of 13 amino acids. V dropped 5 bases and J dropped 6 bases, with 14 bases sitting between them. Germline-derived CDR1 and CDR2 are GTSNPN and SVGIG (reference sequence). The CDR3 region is CAWLSREFNEQFF. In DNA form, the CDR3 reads TGTGCCTGGCTGTCAAGGGAATTCAATGAGCAGTTCTTC.

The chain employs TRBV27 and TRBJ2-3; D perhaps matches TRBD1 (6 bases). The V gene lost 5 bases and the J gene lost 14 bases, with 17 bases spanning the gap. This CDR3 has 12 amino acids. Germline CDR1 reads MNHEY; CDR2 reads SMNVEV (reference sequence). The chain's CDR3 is CASSPPQGYLYF. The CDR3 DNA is TGTGCCAGCAGTCCCCCACAGGGTTATCTGTATTTT.

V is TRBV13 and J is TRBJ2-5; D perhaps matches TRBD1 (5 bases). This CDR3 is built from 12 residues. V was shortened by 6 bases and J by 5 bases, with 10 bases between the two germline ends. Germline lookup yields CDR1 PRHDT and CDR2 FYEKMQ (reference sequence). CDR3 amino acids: CASSPGWETQYF. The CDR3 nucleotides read TGTGCCAGCAGTCCAGGGTGGGAGACCCAGTACTTC.